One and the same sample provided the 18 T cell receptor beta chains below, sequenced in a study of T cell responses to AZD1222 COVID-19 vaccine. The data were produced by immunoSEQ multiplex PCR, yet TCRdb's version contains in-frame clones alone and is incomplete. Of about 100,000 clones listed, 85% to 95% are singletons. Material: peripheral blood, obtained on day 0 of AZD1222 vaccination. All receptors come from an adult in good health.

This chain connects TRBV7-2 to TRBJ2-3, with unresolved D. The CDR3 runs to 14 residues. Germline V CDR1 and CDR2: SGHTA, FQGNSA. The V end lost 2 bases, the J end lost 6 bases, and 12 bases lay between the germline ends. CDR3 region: CASSLPRADDTQYF. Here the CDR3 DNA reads TGTGCCAGCAGCTTACCTAGGGCGGATGATACGCAGTATTTT.

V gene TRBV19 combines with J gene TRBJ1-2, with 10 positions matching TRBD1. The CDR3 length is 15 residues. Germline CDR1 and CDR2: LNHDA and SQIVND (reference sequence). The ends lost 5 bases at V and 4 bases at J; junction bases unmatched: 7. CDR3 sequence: CASSPGTGASYGYTF. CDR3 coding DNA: TGTGCCAGTAGTCCCGGGACAGGGGCCTCCTATGGCTACACCTTC. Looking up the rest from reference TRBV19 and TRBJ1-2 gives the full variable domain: DGGITQSPKYLFRKEGQNVTLSCEQNLNHDAMYWYRQDPGQGLRLIYYSQIVNDFQKGDIAEGYSVSREKKESFPLTVTSAQKNPTAFYLCASSPGTGASYGYTFGSGTRLTVV.

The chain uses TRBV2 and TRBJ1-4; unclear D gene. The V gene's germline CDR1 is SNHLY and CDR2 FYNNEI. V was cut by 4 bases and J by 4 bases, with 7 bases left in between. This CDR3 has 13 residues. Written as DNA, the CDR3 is TGTGCCAGCAGTGTATATTTTAATGAAAAACTGTTTTTT. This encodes CASSVYFNEKLFF. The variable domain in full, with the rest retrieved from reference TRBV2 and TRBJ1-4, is EPEVTQTPSHQVTQMGQEVILRCVPISNHLYFYWYRQILGQKVEFLVSFYNNEISEKSEIFDDQFSVERPDGSNFTLKIRSTKLEDSAMYFCASSVYFNEKLFFGSGTQLSVL.

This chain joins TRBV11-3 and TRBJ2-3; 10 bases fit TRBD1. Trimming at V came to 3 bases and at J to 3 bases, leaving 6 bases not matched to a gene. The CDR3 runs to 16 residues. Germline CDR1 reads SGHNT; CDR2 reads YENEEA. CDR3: CASSFGGDRGTDTQYF. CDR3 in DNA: TGTGCCAGCAGCTTCGGAGGGGACAGGGGTACAGATACGCAGTATTTT.

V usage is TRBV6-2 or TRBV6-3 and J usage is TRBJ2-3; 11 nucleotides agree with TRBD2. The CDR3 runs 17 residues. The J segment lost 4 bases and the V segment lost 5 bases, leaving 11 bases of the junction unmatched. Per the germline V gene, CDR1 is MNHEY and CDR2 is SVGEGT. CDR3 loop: CASSSIAGGPIPDTQYF. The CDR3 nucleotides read TGTGCCAGCAGTAGTATAGCGGGAGGGCCGATCCCAGATACGCAGTATTTT.

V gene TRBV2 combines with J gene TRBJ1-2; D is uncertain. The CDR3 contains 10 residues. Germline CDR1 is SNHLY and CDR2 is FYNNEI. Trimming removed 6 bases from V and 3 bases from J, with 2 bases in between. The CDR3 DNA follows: TGTGCCAGCAGAGACTATGGCTACACCTTC. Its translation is CASRDYGYTF.

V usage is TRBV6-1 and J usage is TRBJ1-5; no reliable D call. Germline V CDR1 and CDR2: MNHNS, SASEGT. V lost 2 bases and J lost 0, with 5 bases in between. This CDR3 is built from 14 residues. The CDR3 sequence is CASSELGSNQPQHF. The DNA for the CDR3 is TGTGCCAGCAGTGAACTAGGTAGCAATCAGCCCCAGCATTTT.

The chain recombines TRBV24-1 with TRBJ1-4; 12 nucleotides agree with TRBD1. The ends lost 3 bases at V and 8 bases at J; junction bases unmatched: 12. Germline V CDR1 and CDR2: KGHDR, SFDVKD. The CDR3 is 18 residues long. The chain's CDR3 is CATSDSRDRGRRGEKLFF. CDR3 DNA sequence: TGTGCCACCAGTGATAGCCGGGACAGGGGGCGCAGAGGCGAAAAACTGTTTTTT.

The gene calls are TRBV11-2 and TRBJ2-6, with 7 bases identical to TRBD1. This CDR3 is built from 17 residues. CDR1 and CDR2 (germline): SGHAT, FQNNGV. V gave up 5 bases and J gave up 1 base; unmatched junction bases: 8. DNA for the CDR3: TGTGCCAGCAGCACGCGACAGGGATATTCTGGGGCCAACGTCCTGACTTTC. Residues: CASSTRQGYSGANVLTF.

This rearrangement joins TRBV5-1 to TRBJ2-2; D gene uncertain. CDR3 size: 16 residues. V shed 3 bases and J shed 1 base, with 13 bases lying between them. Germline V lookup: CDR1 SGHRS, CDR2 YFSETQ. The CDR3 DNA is TGCGCCAGCAGCTCCACCGGGTGGAGGAACACCGGGGAGCTGTTTTTT. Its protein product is CASSSTGWRNTGELFF.

Here the CDR3 reads CATGSYEQYF. The CDR3 coding sequence is TGTGCCACCGGGTCCTACGAGCAGTACTTC. V is TRBV10-3 and J is TRBJ2-7; D is undetermined. The germline V and J ends were trimmed by 10 bases and 1 base, with 5 bases remaining between them. The germline V gene has CDR1 ENHRY and CDR2 SYGVKD. The CDR3 spans 10 residues.

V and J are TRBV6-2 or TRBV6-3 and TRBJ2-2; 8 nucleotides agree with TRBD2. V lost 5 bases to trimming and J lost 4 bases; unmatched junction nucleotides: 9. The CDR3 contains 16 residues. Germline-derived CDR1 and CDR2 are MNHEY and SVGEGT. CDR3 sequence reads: CASSPVNSGITGELFF. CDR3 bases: TGTGCCAGCAGTCCCGTCAATAGCGGGATCACCGGGGAGCTGTTTTTT.

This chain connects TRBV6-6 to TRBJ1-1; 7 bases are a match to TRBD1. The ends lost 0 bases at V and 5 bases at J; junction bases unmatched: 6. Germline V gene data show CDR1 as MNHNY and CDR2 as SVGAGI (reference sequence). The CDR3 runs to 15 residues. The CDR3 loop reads CASSYSNRGGTEAFF. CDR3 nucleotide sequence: TGTGCCAGCAGTTACTCCAACAGGGGTGGAACTGAAGCTTTCTTT.

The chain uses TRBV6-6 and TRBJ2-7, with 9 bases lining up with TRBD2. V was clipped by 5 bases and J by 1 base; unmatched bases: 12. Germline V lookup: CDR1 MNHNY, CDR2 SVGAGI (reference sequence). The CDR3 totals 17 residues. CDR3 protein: CASSPYLATSGSYEQYF. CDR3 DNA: TGTGCCAGCAGTCCCTACTTAGCGACTAGCGGATCCTACGAGCAGTACTTC.

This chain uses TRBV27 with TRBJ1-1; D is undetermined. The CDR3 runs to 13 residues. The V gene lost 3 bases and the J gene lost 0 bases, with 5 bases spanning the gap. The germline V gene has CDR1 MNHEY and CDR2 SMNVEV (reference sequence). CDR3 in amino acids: CASSFRLNTEAFF. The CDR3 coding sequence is TGTGCCAGCAGTTTCAGGCTGAACACTGAAGCTTTCTTT.

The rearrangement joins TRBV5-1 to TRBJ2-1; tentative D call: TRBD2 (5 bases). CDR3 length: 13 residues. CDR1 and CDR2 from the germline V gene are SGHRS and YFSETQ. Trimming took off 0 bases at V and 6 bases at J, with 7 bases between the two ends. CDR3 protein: CASSLGLSNEQFF. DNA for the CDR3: TGCGCCAGCAGCTTGGGACTATCCAATGAGCAGTTCTTC.

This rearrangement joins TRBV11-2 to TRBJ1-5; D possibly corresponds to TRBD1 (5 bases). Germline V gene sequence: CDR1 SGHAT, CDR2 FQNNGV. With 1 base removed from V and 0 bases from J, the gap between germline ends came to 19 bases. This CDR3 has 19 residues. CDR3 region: CASSLGPGEQVYSNQPQHF. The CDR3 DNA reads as TGTGCCAGCAGCTTAGGACCCGGCGAACAGGTATATAGCAATCAGCCCCAGCATTTT.

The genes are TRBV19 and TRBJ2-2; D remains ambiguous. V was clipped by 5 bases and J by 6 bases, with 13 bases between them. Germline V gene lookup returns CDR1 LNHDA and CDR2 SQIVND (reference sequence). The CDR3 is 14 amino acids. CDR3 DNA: TGTGCCAGTAGTTATGGACCGGCTGCCGGGGAGCTGTTTTTT. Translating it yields CASSYGPAAGELFF.